A single sample gave rise to the 7 T cell receptor beta chains below, sequenced in a study of cytomegalovirus exposure and HLA in healthy donors (dated 2017 in TCRdb). The method was the immunoSEQ multiplex PCR assay. The multiplex PCR relied on a mix of 60 forward primers for TCR Vbeta segments and 13 reverse primers for TCR Jbeta segments. TCRdb provides this immuneACCESS table in a form limited to in-frame rearrangements. Some clones are lacking; in checked studies, under half of them reflect an unresolved V gene, and why the rest are absent is not known. The sample table contains under 200,000 clones; only one count was recorded for around 88% of them. The ten most abundant clones make up 0.75% to 0.95% of the sample. Sequenced material: PBMCs. Source of these receptors: a woman in her 30s in good health and CMV-seronegative.

The V and J genes are TRBV11-2 and TRBJ2-3, with TRBD2 matching over 10 bases. Germline CDR1 reads SGHAT; CDR2 reads FQNNGV. J lost 5 bases, V lost 5 bases, and 10 bases had no gene match. The CDR3 spans 16 residues. CDR3 region: CASSTFLAGVGDTQYF. DNA for the CDR3: TGTGCCAGCAGCACTTTTCTAGCGGGAGTTGGAGATACGCAGTATTTT.

The gene calls are TRBV9 and TRBJ1-1; possible D gene TRBD1, 5 bases. There are 15 residues in the CDR3. Germline values: CDR1 SGDLS, CDR2 YYNGEE. With 5 bases removed from V and 0 bases from J, the gap between germline ends came to 14 bases. The CDR3 protein is CASSPQGLMNTEAFF. The CDR3, as DNA: TGTGCCAGCAGTCCGCAGGGACTTATGAACACTGAAGCTTTCTTT.

The table lists this clone with a count of one. The chain links TRBV2 to TRBJ2-3; 10 nucleotides match TRBD2. In germline, CDR1 is SNHLY, CDR2 FYNNEI. This CDR3 is built from 19 residues. V was pared by 3 bases and J by 0 bases, with 12 bases of the junction left unmatched. The CDR3 reads CASSELLAGAPTSTDTQYF. In nucleotides, the CDR3 is TGTGCCAGCAGTGAGCTGCTAGCGGGAGCCCCTACTAGCACAGATACGCAGTATTTT.

The rearrangement joins TRBV7-8 to TRBJ2-2, with 8 bases that match TRBD2. The ends lost 10 bases at V and 4 bases at J; junction bases unmatched: 5. The V gene's germline CDR1 is SGHVS and CDR2 FQNEAQ. The CDR3 spans 13 residues. The DNA of the CDR3 is TGTGCCACCCGGACTAGCCTCACCGGGGAGCTGTTTTTT. Residues: CATRTSLTGELFF.

This sequence joins TRBV28 and TRBJ1-2, with TRBD1 identical over 9 bases. Germline CDR1 MDHEN, CDR2 SYDVKM. This CDR3 spans 13 amino acids. V lost 5 bases, J lost 9 bases, and 7 bases stayed unmatched. The CDR3 here is CASSLTGGSSYTF. In DNA form, the CDR3 reads TGTGCCAGCAGTCTAACAGGGGGCTCGAGCTACACCTTC.

J is TRBJ1-2 and V is TRBV6-5; D unclear. V lost 9 bases, J lost 3 bases, and 11 bases lay in between. The length of the CDR3 is 12 residues. Germline values: CDR1 MNHEY, CDR2 SVGAGI. The CDR3: CASRQVDYGYTF. In DNA form, the CDR3 reads TGTGCCAGTCGTCAGGTGGACTATGGCTACACCTTC.

The chain carries TRBV19 and TRBJ1-4; 8 nucleotides match TRBD1. After removal of 3 bases from V and 8 bases from J, the junction contained 5 bases not matched to a gene. Germline V gene lookup returns CDR1 LNHDA and CDR2 SQIVND (reference sequence). The CDR3 covers 14 residues. CDR3 DNA: TGTGCCAGTAGTATCAGACAGGGGCAGGAAAAACTGTTTTTT. Translating gives CASSIRQGQEKLFF.